Below, 16 T cell receptor beta chains from the same sample are listed, as sequenced in a study of cytomegalovirus exposure and HLA in healthy donors. PCR amplification relied on 60 Vbeta primers (plus 13 Jbeta primers). This table comes from immunoSEQ multiplex PCR, and its TCRdb copy is limited to in-frame clones, with some not included. The profile shows some 120,000 clones, roughly 80% of them singletons. The sequenced sample consisted of PBMCs. The source is a man between 18 and 29 years old in good health and CMV-seropositive.

The gene calls are TRBV5-6 and TRBJ1-2; maybe TRBD1 (5 bases). This CDR3 region has 16 residues. Deletions cut 1 base from V and 0 bases from J, with 13 bases between. The germline CDR1 and CDR2 sequences are SGHDT and YYEEEE. The CDR3 region has the DNA TGTGCCAGCAGCTTGTTCGGGGGAAGAACTAACTATGGCTACACCTTC. This sequence encodes CASSLFGGRTNYGYTF. Using reference TRBV5-6 and TRBJ1-2 for the parts outside the CDR3, the full variable domain is DAGVTQSPTHLIKTRGQQVTLRCSPKSGHDTVSWYQQALGQGPQFIFQYYEEEERQRGNFPDRFSGHQFPNYSSELNVNALLLGDSALYLCASSLFGGRTNYGYTFGSGTRLTVV.

The chain is built from TRBV7-2 and TRBJ1-2; 7 bases map to TRBD1. Germline lookup yields CDR1 SGHTA and CDR2 FQGNSA. Losses at the gene ends were 5 bases for V and 0 bases for J; bases not matched to a gene: 6. CDR3 length equals 15 residues. CDR3 amino acids: CASSLGTAANYGYTF. The CDR3 DNA is TGTGCCAGCAGCCTGGGGACAGCAGCTAACTATGGCTACACCTTC.

V usage is TRBV5-1 and J usage is TRBJ1-1, with D possibly matching TRBD1 (5 bases). This CDR3 has 16 amino acids. In germline, CDR1 is SGHRS, CDR2 YFSETQ. Trimming removed 4 bases from V and 1 base from J, with 17 bases in between. The CDR3 here is CASSGGGVAKNTEAFF. The CDR3 DNA is TGCGCCAGCAGCGGCGGGGGGGTCGCTAAGAACACTGAAGCTTTCTTT.

This sequence joins TRBV5-8 and TRBJ2-5; no definite D call. Germline assignment: CDR1 SGHTS and CDR2 YDEGEE. V gave up 4 bases and J gave up 5 bases, with 6 bases separating them. The CDR3 length is 11 residues. The CDR3 sequence: CASSPRETQYF. The CDR3 bases are TGTGCCAGCAGCCCGAGGGAGACCCAGTACTTC.

This clone was observed a single time. The chain has TRBV27 and TRBJ2-7, with D uncertain. V was shortened by 8 bases and J by 11 bases, with 25 bases between the two germline ends. This CDR3 comprises 14 residues. Germline CDR1 MNHEY, CDR2 SMNVEV (reference sequence). CDR3 sequence reads: CASAYSVPPSMEYF. The CDR3 DNA sequence: TGTGCCAGCGCTTATTCGGTACCCCCTTCGATGGAGTACTTC.

CDR3 nucleotides: TGTGCCAGCAGTGTATCGGGACAGATAAATAATTCACCCCTCCACTTT. This translates into CASSVSGQINNSPLHF. V and J are TRBV2 and TRBJ1-6, with 7 nucleotides matching TRBD1. The CDR3 sequence is 16 residues long. Germline-derived CDR1 and CDR2 are SNHLY and FYNNEI. The V gene end was trimmed by 4 bases and the J gene end by 5 bases; junction bases not matched to a gene: 8.

In regard to this clone: Other DNA sequences in the same sample also yield this CDR3. The chain is built from TRBV5-1 and TRBJ2-5, with D possibly matching TRBD2 (5 bases). The CDR3 length is 13 residues. Germline CDR1 and CDR2: SGHRS and YFSETQ. Trimming left V 2 bases short and J 1 base short, with 6 bases between. Here the CDR3 reads CASSLGSQETQYF. Here the CDR3 DNA reads TGCGCCAGCAGCTTAGGGAGCCAAGAGACCCAGTACTTC.

The genes are TRBV19 and TRBJ1-5; the D gene is possibly TRBD1 (6 bases). The V gene lost 10 bases and the J gene lost 3 bases, with 19 bases spanning the gap. CDR3 length: 15 amino acids. Germline CDR1 reads LNHDA; CDR2 reads SQIVND (reference sequence). CDR3 in DNA: TGTGCCACCCAATCAACAGGGATCAACAATCAGCCCCAGCATTTT. This translates into CATQSTGINNQPQHF.

On this clone: At one of its ends the junction is not consistent with the germline gene, which may arise from a read error. The chain employs TRBV7-9 and TRBJ2-7, with unresolved D. CDR1 is SEHNR and CDR2 is FQNEAQ in the germline V gene (reference sequence). The CDR3 contains 14 residues. CDR3 amino acids: CSSSLGVGSYEQYF. The DNA of the CDR3 is TGTTCCAGCAGCTTAGGTGTCGGCTCCTACGAGCAGTACTTC.

V usage is TRBV6-1 and J usage is TRBJ2-7; D is unclear. The germline V and J ends were trimmed by 4 bases and 2 bases, with 12 bases remaining between them. The CDR3 length is 14 residues. In germline, CDR1 is MNHNS, CDR2 SASEGT. The CDR3 bases are TGTGCCAGCAGTGTAGACTCCCTAACCTACGAGCAGTACTTC. This codes for CASSVDSLTYEQYF.

The chain is built from TRBV19 and TRBJ1-4; 9 nucleotides agree with TRBD1. The trim removed 6 bases at V and 4 bases at J, leaving 3 bases unmatched. The germline gives CDR1 LNHDA, CDR2 SQIVND (reference sequence). The CDR3 contains 14 residues. CDR3: CASSPTGGNEKLFF. The CDR3 nucleotides read TGTGCCAGTAGCCCGACAGGGGGTAATGAAAAACTGTTTTTT.

CDR3 bases: TGTGCCACCAAAGGACAGGGCCCCAAGGCTTTCACAGATACGCAGTATTTT. Translated: CATKGQGPKAFTDTQYF. The chain has TRBV15 and TRBJ2-3; 8 bases match TRBD1. Germline V gives CDR1 LNHNV, CDR2 YYDKDF (reference sequence). V trimming: 7 bases; J trimming: 2 bases; junction bases outside the gene matches: 14. CDR3 length: 17 amino acids.

The chain recombines TRBV5-1 with TRBJ2-5; 7 bases match TRBD2. J gave up 7 bases and V 3 bases, and 3 bases lay outside the gene matches. CDR3 size: 12 residues. The germline V gene encodes CDR1 SGHRS and CDR2 YFSETQ. This CDR3 is CASSSPGGTQYF. For the CDR3, the DNA is TGCGCCAGCAGCTCTCCGGGAGGGACCCAGTACTTC.

The gene calls are TRBV4-1 and TRBJ2-1, with D hard to call. Germline V gives CDR1 MGHRA, CDR2 YSYEKL. This CDR3 spans 14 amino acids. Trimming removed 0 bases from V and 5 bases from J, with 8 bases in between. The CDR3 is CASSQESRNNEQFF. The CDR3 DNA follows: TGCGCCAGCAGCCAAGAATCCAGAAACAATGAGCAGTTCTTC.

V gene TRBV7-9 combines with J gene TRBJ2-7, with D perhaps TRBD2 (5 bases). The germline CDR1 and CDR2 sequences are SEHNR and FQNEAQ (reference sequence). V gave up 6 bases and J gave up 4 bases, with 13 bases separating them. This CDR3 has 13 amino acids. DNA for the CDR3: TGTGCCAGCAGTTCGACGGGAATGTACGAGCAGTACTTC. Its translation is CASSSTGMYEQYF.

V and J are TRBV4-3 and TRBJ2-1; D perhaps matches TRBD1 (6 bases). The length of the CDR3 is 16 residues. Per germline, CDR1 LGHNA and CDR2 YSLEER. V lost 3 bases to trimming and J lost 3 bases, with 15 bases between them. As DNA, the CDR3 is TGCGCCAGCAGCCAGCTACGGGACACTTACTACAATGAGCAGTTCTTC. Protein sequence: CASSQLRDTYYNEQFF.